These T cell receptor beta chains were read from a single sample in a study of blood T cell repertoires in COVID-19. The protocol was immunoSEQ multiplex PCR, while the TCRdb copy is restricted to in-frame clones and leaves out a portion. The sample shows under 200,000 clones, around 82% of them seen only once. Sequences were obtained from peripheral blood. Every receptor here comes from a man in his 60s who had recovered from COVID-19. The CDR3 runs from the conserved cysteine through the conserved F or W. D genes are given only for firm matches. Part of the rows lack a size; the others show once, few, many or a class for expanded clones.

V	D	size	J	CDR3	DNA
TRBV29-1	NA	few	TRBJ1-1	CSVERGPGGATEAFF	TGCAGCGTTGAACGGGGGCCGGGGGGCGCCACTGAAGCTTTCTTT
TRBV6-6	TRBD1	NA	TRBJ1-1	CASSSTGGNTEAFF	TGTGCCAGCAGTTCGACAGGGGGGAACACTGAAGCTTTCTTT
TRBV5-1	NA	NA	TRBJ1-1	CASSLAGRADTEAFF	TGCGCCAGCAGCTTGGCAGGGAGGGCTGACACTGAAGCTTTCTTT
TRBV4-1	NA	NA	TRBJ2-5	CASSQENSPRTQYF	TGCGCCAGCAGCCAAGAAAACAGCCCCAGGACCCAGTACTTC
TRBV6-5	TRBD1	NA	TRBJ1-6	CASRGGTGGNSPLHF	TGTGCCAGCAGGGGGGGGACAGGAGGAAATTCACCCCTCCACTTT
TRBV19	NA	NA	TRBJ1-1	CASSPGHYSGTEAFF	TGTGCCAGTAGTCCGGGACATTACTCGGGAACTGAAGCTTTCTTT
TRBV19	NA	NA	TRBJ1-3	CASRKDSSGNTIYF	TGTGCCAGTAGGAAGGACAGCTCTGGAAACACCATATATTTT
TRBV19	NA	NA	TRBJ1-2	CASSETVSYGYTF	TGTGCCAGTAGTGAGACAGTCTCGTATGGCTACACCTTC
TRBV6-6	TRBD1	once	TRBJ1-1	CASTDRTYEAFF	TGTGCCAGCACGGACAGGACTTACGAAGCTTTCTTT
TRBV6-5	TRBD1	NA	TRBJ2-2	CASRLGTGGDGELFF	TGTGCCAGCCGACTAGGGACAGGGGGCGACGGGGAGCTGTTTTTT
TRBV5-1	NA	NA	TRBJ2-7	CASSLEGDTIYEQYF	TGCGCCAGCAGCTTGGAGGGGGATACAATCTACGAGCAGTACTTC
TRBV7-2	NA	NA	TRBJ1-1	CASSSTTIGTEAFF	TGTGCCAGCAGCTCGACCACTATTGGGACTGAAGCTTTCTTT
TRBV30	TRBD1	NA	TRBJ1-2	CAWSGWGAGTGGVGYTF	TGTGCCTGGAGTGGATGGGGCGCCGGGACAGGGGGCGTCGGCTACACCTTC
TRBV6-5	NA	NA	TRBJ1-5	CASSYDRGADQPQHF	TGTGCCAGCAGTTACGATCGGGGGGCAGATCAGCCCCAGCATTTT
TRBV7-3	TRBD1	NA	TRBJ2-6	CASSRSGTGVPSGANVLTF	TGTGCCAGCAGCCGATCCGGGACAGGGGTCCCCTCTGGGGCCAACGTCCTGACTTTC
TRBV12-5	NA	NA	TRBJ1-1	CASVGEEDTEAFF	TGTGCTAGTGTGGGGGAGGAGGACACTGAAGCTTTCTTT
TRBV10-3	NA	NA	TRBJ1-1	CAISEGGAYTEAFF	TGTGCCATCAGCGAGGGGGGGGCGTACACTGAAGCTTTCTTT
TRBV11-3	NA	NA	TRBJ1-1	CASSPRPSGEAFF	TGTGCCAGCAGCCCCCGTCCTTCAGGTGAAGCTTTCTTT
TRBV11-2	NA	NA	TRBJ2-5	CASSFGSGGLRWETQYF	TGTGCCAGCAGCTTTGGGAGTGGCGGGTTGCGCTGGGAGACCCAGTACTTC
TRBV11-1	TRBD1	NA	TRBJ2-2	CASSLLQGAAGELFF	TGTGCCAGCAGCTTATTACAGGGGGCAGCCGGGGAGCTGTTTTTT
TRBV6-5	NA	NA	TRBJ2-7	CASTRWDKPYEQYF	TGTGCCAGCACGAGGTGGGACAAGCCCTACGAGCAGTACTTC
TRBV27	TRBD1	NA	TRBJ1-6	CASSLDRGPTPLHF	TGTGCCAGCAGTTTGGACAGGGGTCCCACACCCCTCCACTTT
TRBV11-2	TRBD1	NA	TRBJ2-5	CASSLGTGQGFSETQYF	TGTGCCAGCAGCTTAGGCACAGGACAGGGATTTTCAGAGACCCAGTACTTC
TRBV4-2	TRBD1	NA	TRBJ1-1	CASSPGQGGTEAFF	TGTGCCAGCAGCCCCGGACAGGGGGGTACTGAAGCTTTCTTT
TRBV16	TRBD1	NA	TRBJ1-2	CASSQLTGEDYGYTF	TGTGCCAGCAGCCAACTGACAGGGGAGGACTATGGCTACACCTTC
TRBV29-1	NA	NA	TRBJ2-5	CSVGTEETQYF	TGCAGCGTTGGGACAGAAGAGACCCAGTACTTC
TRBV5-6	NA	NA	TRBJ1-5	CASSRGQNQPQHF	TGTGCCAGCAGCCGAGGACAGAATCAGCCCCAGCATTTT
TRBV3-1/TRBV3-2	NA	NA	TRBJ1-4	CASSQGPGANEKLFF	TGTGCCAGCAGCCAAGGTCCAGGGGCCAACGAAAAACTGTTTTTT
TRBV7-9	TRBD1	NA	TRBJ2-5	CASSLGDRGMWETQYF	TGTGCCAGCAGCTTAGGGGACAGGGGGATGTGGGAGACCCAGTACTTC
TRBV27	NA	NA	TRBJ1-2	CASSKGGDGYTF	TGTGCCAGCAGTAAGGGAGGGGATGGCTACACCTTC
TRBV3-1/TRBV3-2	NA	NA	TRBJ1-2	CASSPDSTYGYTF	TGTGCCAGCAGCCCGGACAGTACCTATGGCTACACCTTC
TRBV5-5	TRBD1	NA	TRBJ1-2	CASSLDRGSTGYTF	TGTGCCAGCAGCTTGGACAGGGGAAGTACTGGCTACACCTTC
TRBV5-1	NA	NA	TRBJ1-2	CASSLDSYGYTF	TGCGCCAGCAGCTTGGACAGTTATGGCTACACCTTC
TRBV4-1	TRBD2	NA	TRBJ2-5	CASSQGLGASGLETQYF	TGCGCCAGCAGCCAAGGTCTCGGGGCTAGCGGGCTTGAGACCCAGTACTTC
TRBV9	NA	NA	TRBJ2-3	CASSVAPGLDTQYF	TGTGCCAGCAGCGTAGCTCCAGGGCTGGATACGCAGTATTTT
TRBV24-1	NA	NA	TRBJ1-5	CATSGEWGVQHF	TGTGCCACCAGTGGGGAATGGGGGGTCCAGCATTTT
TRBV19	NA	NA	TRBJ1-3	CASTEGAGTIYF	TGTGCCAGTACGGAGGGAGCCGGCACCATATATTTT
TRBV11-1	NA	NA	TRBJ1-1	CASSSDRMNTEAFF	TGTGCCAGCAGCTCTGACAGGATGAACACTGAAGCTTTCTTT
TRBV5-1	NA	NA	TRBJ2-3	CASSRQDLTDTQYF	TGCGCCAGCTCCCGACAGGATTTAACAGATACGCAGTATTTT
TRBV6-6	TRBD1	NA	TRBJ1-2	CASSPGTRDRASYGYTF	TGTGCCAGCAGTCCCGGGACCCGGGACAGGGCGAGCTATGGCTACACCTTC